A single sample gave rise to the 22 T cell receptor beta chains below, sequenced in a study of cytomegalovirus exposure and HLA in healthy donors. PCR involved 60 Vbeta and 13 Jbeta primers. Some clones are missing from TCRdb's copy, which holds only in-frame ones; the method was immunoSEQ multiplex PCR. The sample lists tens of thousands of clones; about 77% were seen once. The sequenced sample consisted of PBMCs. The source of these receptors is a young man in good health and CMV-seropositive.

This chain joins TRBV13 and TRBJ2-2; 10 bases are a match to TRBD2. The CDR3 spans 17 residues. V lost 2 bases, J lost 6 bases, and 9 bases stayed unmatched. CDR1 is PRHDT, CDR2 FYEKMQ, per germline (reference sequence). CDR3 sequence: CASSLYVRLAGAGELFF. CDR3 nucleotides: TGTGCCAGCAGCTTATATGTGAGGCTAGCGGGGGCCGGGGAGCTGTTTTTT.

The V and J genes are TRBV6-4 and TRBJ2-1; TRBD1 aligns across 7 bases. There are 13 residues in the CDR3. Trimming removed 3 bases from V and 5 bases from J; junction bases left unmatched: 1. Germline values: CDR1 MRHNA, CDR2 SNTAGT. Here the CDR3 reads CASSETGNNEQFF. The CDR3 coding sequence is TGTGCCAGCAGTGAGACAGGGAACAATGAGCAGTTCTTC.

The rearrangement uses TRBV6-4 and TRBJ2-1, with 14 nucleotides matching TRBD2. The germline V gene has CDR1 MRHNA and CDR2 SNTAGT. Trimming took 6 bases from V and 8 from J; bases not matched to a gene: 6. The CDR3 contains 15 residues. This CDR3 reads CASSAGTSGGDEQFF. The CDR3 region has the DNA TGTGCCAGCAGCGCCGGGACTAGCGGGGGCGATGAGCAGTTCTTC.

The rearrangement uses TRBV5-1 and TRBJ2-3; D is undetermined. Between the trimmed V and J ends, which lost 3 bases and 1 base, there was a span of 9 bases. CDR1 and CDR2 (germline): SGHRS, YFSETQ. The length of the CDR3 is 14 residues. Here the CDR3 reads CASSWRWGTDTQYF. The CDR3 DNA reads TGCGCCAGCAGCTGGCGGTGGGGCACAGATACGCAGTATTTT.

The chain joins TRBV10-3 to TRBJ1-5; tentative D call: TRBD1 (6 bases). The CDR3 loop spans 15 amino acids. CDR1 is ENHRY and CDR2 is SYGVKD in the germline V gene. V was trimmed by 5 bases and J by 0 bases, leaving 11 bases between them. The DNA of the CDR3 is TGTGCCATCAGTAGGGACAAATATAGCAATCAGCCCCAGCATTTT. Translated: CAISRDKYSNQPQHF.

The rearrangement links TRBV30 to TRBJ1-1; the match to TRBD1 covers 12 bases. Per the germline V gene, CDR1 is GTSNPN and CDR2 is SVGIG (reference sequence). CDR3 length: 16 amino acids. Trimming took 3 bases from V and 4 from J; bases not matched to a gene: 9. DNA for the CDR3: TGTGCCTGGAGCAGGGACAGGGGGCTCAGGGGCACTGAAGCTTTCTTT. It specifies CAWSRDRGLRGTEAFF.

V is TRBV4-1 and J is TRBJ1-6, with 8 bases that match TRBD1. The V and J ends lost 6 bases and 11 bases, in that order; junction bases with no gene match: 9. CDR1 and CDR2 (germline): MGHRA, YSYEKL. The CDR3 is made up of 14 amino acids. DNA of the CDR3: TGCGCCAGCAGTGTCTCCGGGACAGGCGCACCCCTCCACTTT. This codes for CASSVSGTGAPLHF.

The rearrangement links TRBV10-1 to TRBJ2-3; perhaps TRBD1 as D (6 bases). CDR3 length equals 15 residues. Per germline, CDR1 WNHNN and CDR2 SYGVQD (reference sequence). V lost 10 bases, J lost 0 bases, and 17 bases lay in between. CDR3 protein: CATLWTVSSTDTQYF. The CDR3 bases are TGCGCCACCCTATGGACAGTTTCTAGCACAGATACGCAGTATTTT.

V usage is TRBV29-1 and J usage is TRBJ1-2; 7 bases line up with TRBD1. Trimming took 5 bases from V and 0 from J; bases not matched to a gene: 9. Germline CDR1 and CDR2: SQVTM and ANQGSEA. The CDR3 consists of 15 residues. CDR3 sequence (DNA): TGCAGCGTTAATTACAGGGGACATTCTAACTATGGCTACACCTTC. Translated: CSVNYRGHSNYGYTF.

This clone has a handful of counts. The chain carries TRBV30 and TRBJ1-1; unclear D gene. CDR1 is GTSNPN, CDR2 SVGIG, per germline (reference sequence). V was pared by 4 bases and J by 5 bases, with 20 bases between. This CDR3 contains 15 residues. The CDR3 reads CAWTSDYRHGTEAFF. Written as DNA, the CDR3 is TGTGCCTGGACTTCGGACTACCGCCATGGGACTGAAGCTTTCTTT.

The chain employs TRBV6-5 and TRBJ1-5; 8 bases line up with TRBD1. The CDR3 runs to 15 residues. Germline loops: CDR1 MNHEY, CDR2 SVGAGI. The J segment lost 4 bases and the V segment lost 5 bases, leaving 7 bases of the junction unmatched. In DNA form, the CDR3 reads TGTGCCAGCAGTCAAACCGGGACAGGAAATCAGCCCCAGCATTTT. It translates to CASSQTGTGNQPQHF.

The rearrangement uses TRBV5-4 and TRBJ2-3; 12 nucleotides align to TRBD1. Germline CDR1 is SGHNT and CDR2 is YYREEE (reference sequence). This CDR3 is built from 18 residues. V was pared by 5 bases and J by 0 bases, with 10 bases of the junction left unmatched. The CDR3 spells CASREGQGAYISTDTQYF. The CDR3, as DNA: TGTGCCAGCAGAGAGGGACAGGGGGCCTACATTAGCACAGATACGCAGTATTTT.

This sequence joins TRBV19 and TRBJ2-3; TRBD2 matches 10 bases. CDR3 length: 15 amino acids. V shed 8 bases and J 2 bases; nucleotides not matched to a gene: 7. Germline V CDR1 and CDR2: LNHDA, SQIVND (reference sequence). The DNA for the CDR3 is TGTGCCAGTCAGCGTCTAGCGGGAGACACAGATACGCAGTATTTT. Its protein is CASQRLAGDTDTQYF.

The V gene is TRBV9, the J gene TRBJ2-5; 13 bases are a match to TRBD2. This CDR3 spans 16 amino acids. The V segment lost 4 bases and the J segment 5 bases; nucleotides outside the gene matches: 8. CDR1 is SGDLS and CDR2 is YYNGEE in the germline V gene. The CDR3 DNA reads TGTGCCAGCAGCTTCCACCCGGGACTAGCGGGGGAGACCCAGTACTTC. Amino acid sequence: CASSFHPGLAGETQYF.

V usage is TRBV14 and J usage is TRBJ1-1; tentative D call: TRBD1 (5 bases). V shed 5 bases and J shed 0 bases, with 7 bases lying between them. Germline-derived CDR1 and CDR2 are SGHDN and FVKESK. The CDR3 is 13 amino acids. The CDR3 coding sequence is TGTGCCAGCAGCTACAGGTTGAACACTGAAGCTTTCTTT. Translated: CASSYRLNTEAFF.

This chain uses TRBV11-2 with TRBJ1-1; TRBD1 matches 8 bases. From germline, CDR1 is SGHAT and CDR2 FQNNGV. CDR3 size: 14 residues. Losses at the gene ends were 2 bases for V and 11 bases for J; bases not matched to a gene: 10. CDR3 amino acids: CASSLNGGQAVAFF. In DNA, the CDR3 is TGTGCCAGCAGCTTAAACGGGGGACAGGCCGTGGCTTTCTTT.

This chain joins TRBV6-1 and TRBJ2-2, with 9 bases matching TRBD2. The J segment lost 3 bases and the V segment lost 7 bases, leaving 6 bases of the junction unmatched. Germline loops: CDR1 MNHNS, CDR2 SASEGT. The CDR3 extends over 15 amino acids. Here the CDR3 DNA reads TGTGCCAGCAAGGGGGCGGGGGGGGACACCGGGGAGCTGTTTTTT. Protein sequence: CASKGAGGDTGELFF.

This rearrangement joins TRBV10-3 to TRBJ2-3, with D unclear. Trimming took 0 bases from V and 5 from J, leaving 6 bases between them. Per germline, CDR1 ENHRY and CDR2 SYGVKD. The length of the CDR3 is 13 residues. This CDR3 reads CAISESSLDTQYF. CDR3 in DNA: TGTGCCATCAGTGAGTCCTCGTTAGATACGCAGTATTTT.

The J gene is TRBJ1-2, the V gene TRBV30; D is possibly TRBD1 (5 bases). V was trimmed by 3 bases and J by 6 bases, leaving 17 bases between them. Germline V CDR1 and CDR2: GTSNPN, SVGIG (reference sequence). The CDR3 has 14 residues. Written as DNA, the CDR3 is TGTGCCTGGAGCCCCTCTGAGCGGGGCCATGGCTACACCTTC. Protein sequence: CAWSPSERGHGYTF.

The chain uses TRBV6-6 and TRBJ2-1; TRBD1 might be the D (9 bases). The CDR3 length is 14 residues. Trimming stripped 5 bases from V and 10 bases from J, with 18 bases between. In germline, CDR1 is MNHNY, CDR2 SVGAGI (reference sequence). CDR3 sequence: CASSAGQGLGEQFF. The CDR3 region has the DNA TGTGCCAGCAGTGCGGGACAGGGACTAGGCGAGCAGTTCTTC.

The chain couples TRBV9 to TRBJ1-2; 8 bases line up with TRBD1. From germline, CDR1 is SGDLS and CDR2 YYNGEE. The CDR3 is 14 residues long. The J segment lost 8 bases and the V segment lost 0 bases, leaving 6 bases of the junction unmatched. The CDR3 DNA reads as TGTGCCAGCAGCGTAGATCCCCCAGGGGGCGGCTACACCTTC. This translates into CASSVDPPGGGYTF. The full variable domain, in which reference TRBV9 and TRBJ1-2 provide the parts outside the CDR3, is DSGVTQTPKHLITATGQRVTLRCSPRSGDLSVYWYQQSLDQGLQFLIQYYNGEERAKGNILERFSAQQFPDLHSELNLSSLELGDSALYFCASSVDPPGGGYTFGSGTRLTVV.

The DNA for the CDR3 is TGTGCCAGCAGTGGCCTCGGACAGATGAACACTGAAGCTTTCTTT. Translation gives CASSGLGQMNTEAFF. The chain carries TRBV2 and TRBJ1-1; D might be TRBD1 (6 bases). CDR1 and CDR2 (germline): SNHLY, FYNNEI. V gave up 4 bases and J gave up 0 bases, with 12 bases separating them. This CDR3 is 15 amino acids long.